Presented here are 18 T cell receptor beta chains from one specimen sequenced in a study of spatial heterogeneity in lung cancer. Time point indicated: sample taken at primary tumor resection. Their antigen targets remain unknown. TCRdb called the 5' RACE reads again in MiXCR, with one record for every CDR3 protein. In the table there are over 900 distinct CDR3 sequences, around 4% of which are singletons. General study points: Tracking of tumor mutation counts was seen in expanded intratumoral alpha and beta TCR counts.

The specimen comprised lung tumor tissue, sampled at surgery. All receptors derive from a male donor with early-stage non-small cell lung cancer.

The gene calls are TRBV7-8 and TRBJ2-5; the D gene could be TRBD1 or TRBD2 (6 bases each). With 5 bases removed from V and 4 bases from J, the gap between germline ends came to 26 bases. Germline CDR1 SGHVS, CDR2 FQNEAQ. This CDR3 contains 18 residues. In DNA, the CDR3 is TGTGCCAGCAGCCGAACCAGACGAAGCGTGAGGGGGGCAGAGACCCAGTACTTC. Translation gives CASSRTRRSVRGAETQYF.

This clonotype was detected a few times. The V and J genes are TRBV30 and TRBJ1-1; D gene unclear. The CDR3 length is 15 residues. Trimming removed 3 bases from V and 0 bases from J, with 14 bases in between. Germline V gene lookup returns CDR1 GTSNPN and CDR2 SVGIG (reference sequence). CDR3 amino acids: CAWSRPVGMNTEAFF. CDR3 DNA sequence: TGTGCCTGGAGCCGGCCGGTCGGGATGAACACTGAAGCTTTCTTT.

By share of the sample, this clonotype is medium-sized. This chain uses TRBV5-3 with TRBJ1-1; TRBD1 matches 7 bases. TRBV5-3 is sorted into the ORF group, with uncertain function. CDR3 size: 16 residues. With V trimmed by 3 bases and J by 7 bases, 15 bases remained unmatched. This chain's CDR3 is CARSYPILYRGLEAFF. The CDR3 DNA reads as TGTGCCAGAAGCTACCCGATCTTATACAGGGGACTTGAAGCTTTCTTT.

In its sample, this clonotype is medium-sized. V is TRBV20-1 and J is TRBJ2-2; D is uncertain. This CDR3 contains 14 residues. V dropped 0 bases and J dropped 5 bases, with 10 bases sitting between them. Germline V gene lookup returns CDR1 DFQATT and CDR2 SNEGSKA (reference sequence). CDR3 coding DNA: TGCAGTGCTAGAGATGGGCAGACGACCGGGGAGCTGTTTTTT. It specifies CSARDGQTTGELFF.

This clonotype is medium-sized by share. Written as DNA, the CDR3 is TGTGCCAGCAGTTATCCGGGGTGGTACAATGAGCAGTTCTTC. Its translation: CASSYPGWYNEQFF. The chain recombines TRBV6-2 or TRBV6-3 with TRBJ2-1, with D possibly being TRBD2 (5 bases). CDR1 is MNHEY and CDR2 is SVGEGT in the germline V gene. CDR3 length: 14 residues. V lost 3 bases and J lost 4, with 10 bases in between.

In this sample, this clonotype is medium-sized. This chain connects TRBV6-5 to TRBJ2-1; D gene unclear. The CDR3 spans 13 residues. Trimming cost V 2 bases and J 8 bases, with 10 bases left between them. Per germline, CDR1 MNHEY and CDR2 SVGAGI. CDR3 bases: TGTGCCAGCAGTTACCGGTCGAGCGATGAGCAGTTCTTC. It specifies CASSYRSSDEQFF.

This clonotype is labeled as medium-sized. The CDR3 region has the DNA TGTGCCAGCAGCTTGACCCTCGATGGGAGCTATGGCTACACCTTC. This translates into CASSLTLDGSYGYTF. V and J are TRBV7-8 and TRBJ1-2, with no clear D. The CDR3 has 15 residues. In germline, CDR1 is SGHVS, CDR2 FQNEAQ. V was cut by 3 bases and J by 4 bases, with 15 bases left in between.

This clonotype was counted ten times or more. CDR3 nucleotides: TGCAGTGCTAGAAGAGAGGGGACGGGGGGTCAGCCCCAGCATTTT. It codes for CSARREGTGGQPQHF. The rearrangement uses TRBV20-1 and TRBJ1-5; D is perhaps TRBD1 (5 bases). The CDR3 has 15 amino acids. CDR1 and CDR2 from the germline V gene are DFQATT and SNEGSKA (reference sequence). Trimming took off 2 bases at V and 6 bases at J, with 17 bases between the two ends.

Relative to its sample, this clonotype is medium-sized (0.01 to 0.1%). V and J are TRBV7-3 and TRBJ2-1, with D possibly TRBD2 on 5 matching bases. CDR1 SGHTA and CDR2 FQGTGA come from the germline V gene. V was cut by 0 bases and J by 9 bases, with 9 bases left in between. This CDR3 has 13 amino acids. The CDR3 nucleotides read TGTGCCAGCAGCTTAACGGGTCGGGGTGAGCAGTTCTTC. Translated, it gives CASSLTGRGEQFF.

By its share, this clonotype is medium-sized. The chain's CDR3 is CASTHGTVSYEQYV. The CDR3 DNA follows: TGTGCCAGCACCCACGGGACGGTCTCCTACGAGCAGTACGTC. V gene TRBV6-1 combines with J gene TRBJ2-7; possibly TRBD1 or TRBD2 for D (5 bases each). Trimming shortened V by 7 bases and J by 0 bases, and 13 bases separated the two germline ends. Germline V gene data show CDR1 as MNHNS and CDR2 as SASEGT. There are 14 residues in the CDR3.

This clonotype is deemed large. This chain links TRBV5-1 with TRBJ1-1; D remains ambiguous. The ends were cut back, 2 bases at V and 3 bases at J, with 11 bases in the middle. Per germline, CDR1 SGHRS and CDR2 YFSETQ. This CDR3 is built from 14 residues. For the CDR3, the DNA is TGCGCCAGCAGCTTTGGATTGTCGGACACTGAAGCTTTCTTT. It yields the protein CASSFGLSDTEAFF.

In its sample, this clonotype ranks as medium-sized. The chain carries TRBV5-4 and TRBJ2-5; no firm D call. Germline CDR1 and CDR2: SGHNT and YYREEE (reference sequence). Trimming removed 4 bases at V and 2 bases at J, with 9 bases between. The CDR3 is 13 amino acids. CDR3 nucleotide sequence: TGTGCCAGCAGCCCCGGACGGCAAGAGACCCAGTACTTC. As protein: CASSPGRQETQYF.

In this sample, this clonotype is medium-sized. The chain is built from TRBV18 and TRBJ1-1; D perhaps matches TRBD1 (5 bases). CDR3 length equals 13 residues. V gave up 3 bases and J gave up 10 bases, with 15 bases separating them. Germline V gene data show CDR1 as KGHSH and CDR2 as LQKENI. The CDR3 sequence is CASSPIGDVVAFF. In nucleotides, the CDR3 is TGTGCCAGCTCACCGATAGGGGACGTCGTAGCTTTCTTT.

This clonotype was found many times. The chain is built from TRBV3-2 and TRBJ2-7; TRBD1, the D gene given by the table, was not confirmed from the DNA. TRBV3-2 represents a pseudogene. The CDR3 is 14 amino acids. The CDR3 region has the DNA TGTGCCAGCAGCCAATTGGACTGGCAGGGGTACAAGTACTTC. Amino acid sequence: CASSQLDWQGYKYF.

This clonotype is labeled as medium-sized. The V gene is TRBV12-3 or TRBV12-4, the J gene TRBJ2-2, with D perhaps TRBD1 (5 bases). The CDR3 is made up of 14 amino acids. Trimming left V 6 bases short and J 1 base short, with 9 bases between. The CDR3 region is CASSPDRNTGELFF. DNA of the CDR3: TGTGCCAGCAGCCCCGACAGGAACACCGGGGAGCTGTTTTTT.

This clonotype is termed large. The chain has TRBV5-4 and TRBJ2-7, with no clear D. Trimming took 4 bases from V and 6 from J, leaving 14 bases between them. CDR3 length equals 13 residues. CDR1 SGHNT and CDR2 YYREEE come from the germline V gene (reference sequence). The CDR3 region has the DNA TGTGCCAGCAGCCTTGAGAACCTCTTCGAGCAGTACTTC. Translation: CASSLENLFEQYF.

By sample fraction, this clonotype is large. The V call is TRBV20-1, the J call TRBJ2-2; 8 nucleotides line up with TRBD2. J lost 4 bases, V lost 2 bases, and 6 bases had no gene match. The CDR3 length is 15 residues. Germline V CDR1 and CDR2: DFQATT, SNEGSKA (reference sequence). CDR3 in DNA: TGCAGTGCTAGACCCAGCGGGGGAGGCACCGGGGAGCTGTTTTTT. The encoded protein is CSARPSGGGTGELFF.

This clonotype is medium-sized (0.01 to 0.1%) by share. This chain joins TRBV7-3 and TRBJ2-5, with D hard to call. The germline V and J ends were trimmed by 5 bases and 5 bases, with 12 bases remaining between them. Looked up from germline, CDR1 is SGHTA and CDR2 is FQGTGA. The CDR3 covers 13 residues. CDR3 sequence (DNA): TGTGCCAGCAGCGCCGAGGCGATGGAGACCCAGTACTTC. Translation gives CASSAEAMETQYF.